These T cell receptor beta chains were read from a single sample in a study of identical twins. Via MiXCR, TCRdb re-called the 5' RACE reads, giving one row per CDR3 protein. The table lists more than 1.5 million distinct CDR3 sequences, around 29% of them singletons. Sequencing used cord blood. Receptors originate from a newborn girl in good health. Each CDR3 is given with its conserved first and last residue. Each record gives: clone size, J gene, V gene, D gene, CDR3 DNA, CDR3 protein. A D gene is named only where the DNA matches it firmly. Size is stated for part of the rows, as once, few or many counts, or as a class when the clone is expanded.

- | TRBJ2-1 | TRBV3-1 | - | TGTGCCAGCAGCCAAGATCCGGGCCACAATGAGCAGTTCTTC | CASSQDPGHNEQFF
- | TRBJ2-5 | TRBV7-2 | TRBD2 | TGTGCCAGCAGCTTAGGAGCGGGGGAAGGCTACAATGAGCAGTACTTC | CASSLGAGEGYNEQYF
- | TRBJ2-5 | TRBV4-2 | - | TGTGCCAGCAGCCAAGATTCCCATCAAGAGACCCAGTACTTC | CASSQDSHQETQYF
- | TRBJ2-5 | TRBV6-6 | - | TGTGCCAGCACCGGGACACCCCTGTCCAAGCAGTACTTC | CASTGTPLSKQYF
few | TRBJ1-1 | TRBV19 | TRBD1 | TGTGCCAGTAGAGGAGCAGGGGGCGCGGACACTGAAGCTTTCTTT | CASRGAGGADTEAFF
- | TRBJ2-2 | TRBV27 | - | TGTGCCAGCAGTTTTCAGATCACCGGGGAGCTGTTTTTT | CASSFQITGELFF
few | TRBJ2-3 | TRBV14 | - | TGTGCCAGCAGACCACAGGGATCTGGCACAGATACGCAGTATTTT | CASRPQGSGTDTQYF
- | TRBJ1-5 | TRBV6-5 | TRBD1 | TGTGCCAGCAGGGACGGACAGGGGGGTCAGCCCCGGCATTTT | CASRDGQGGQPRHF
few | TRBJ1-2 | TRBV6-6 | - | TGTGCCAGCAGTGGGTATCCGGGCCTTTACACCTTC | CASSGYPGLYTF
many | TRBJ2-4 | TRBV5-1 | TRBD2 | TGCGCCAGCGTGCCTCTAGCGGGAGGCAGGAGGGCCAAAAACATTCAGTACTTC | CASVPLAGGRRAKNIQYF
- | TRBJ2-5 | TRBV20-1 | TRBD2 | TGCAGTGCTAGCGGGGGGGCCTTTAAGGAGACCCAGTACTTC | CSASGGAFKETQYF
few | TRBJ1-6 | TRBV4-1 | TRBD1 | TGCGCCAGCAGCCATGCGGACAGGGAAAATTCACCCCTCCACTTT | CASSHADRENSPLHF
- | TRBJ2-3 | TRBV7-7 | TRBD1 | TGTGCCAGCAATGTCGGGACAGCTAGCACAGATACGCAGTATTTT | CASNVGTASTDTQYF
few | TRBJ2-5 | TRBV20-1 | TRBD2 | TGCAGTGCTAGGACTAGCTTGTTTCTGGAGACCCAGTACTTC | CSARTSLFLETQYF
- | TRBJ2-7 | TRBV7-9 | TRBD2 | TGTGCCAGCAGCCCCCCCCGACTAGCGGGGTACTACAATGAGCAGTACTTC | CASSPPRLAGYYNEQYF
few | TRBJ1-2 | TRBV28 | - | TGTGCCAGCAGTCCCCCCTCCTACAATATTGGACCGAACTATGGCTACACCTTC | CASSPPSYNIGPNYGYTF
few | TRBJ1-1 | TRBV2 | - | TGTGCCAGCAGGAGCCGGCAAGAAGCTTTCTTT | CASRSRQEAFF
few | TRBJ2-1 | TRBV10-3 | TRBD2 | TGTGCCATCGCATCGGCGGGAGTTAATGAGCAGTTCTTC | CAIASAGVNEQFF
- | TRBJ2-3 | TRBV5-4 | - | TGTGCCAGCAGCCGAGTGGCACAGGGTGGAGATACGCGGTATTTT | CASSRVAQGGDTRYF
- | TRBJ2-5 | TRBV20-1 | - | TGCAGTGCTAGCGGGGGGCCAAATGAGCAGTACTTC | CSASGGPNEQYF
few | TRBJ1-6 | TRBV20-1 | TRBD1 | TGCAGTGCTAGAGACCCCGGGACAGGAATCAATTCACCCCTCCACTTT | CSARDPGTGINSPLHF
- | TRBJ1-4 | TRBV20-1 | - | TGCAGTGCTAGAGATCGGCCCGGGGCGCTGGGGAATGAAAAACTGTTTTTT | CSARDRPGALGNEKLFF
- | TRBJ2-3 | TRBV28 | TRBD1 | TGTGCCAGCAGTCTTTGGACAGGGAGGTCTAGCGTTACGACAGATACGCAGTATTTT | CASSLWTGRSSVTTDTQYF
few | TRBJ1-2 | TRBV6-6 | TRBD1 | TGTGCCAGCAGAAAGAACGACAGGGGTCACTATGGCTACACCTTC | CASRKNDRGHYGYTF
- | TRBJ1-2 | TRBV20-1 | - | TGCAGTGCTTATCTCATAAAGGTCTATGGCTACACCTTC | CSAYLIKVYGYTF
- | TRBJ1-1 | TRBV20-1 | - | TGCAGTGCTAGAGCTATATCCAACACTGAAGCTTTCTTT | CSARAISNTEAFF
few | TRBJ2-7 | TRBV11-1 | - | TGTGCCAGCAGCTTAGGCCGGGCCCTCTCCTACGAGCAGTACTTC | CASSLGRALSYEQYF
few | TRBJ2-5 | TRBV27 | - | TGTGCCAGCAGTTTGGGGGAACTCTACAATGAGCAGTACTTC | CASSLGELYNEQYF
- | TRBJ2-5 | TRBV7-6 | - | TGTGCCAGCAGTTTAGGCGGACAGATACAAGAGACCCAGTACTTC | CASSLGGQIQETQYF
few | TRBJ2-1 | TRBV25-1 | - | TGTGCCAGCAGTGAATGGCGGGCCAATGAGCAGTTCTTC | CASSEWRANEQFF
- | TRBJ2-3 | TRBV20-1 | TRBD2 | TGCAGTGCGAATAGCGGGAGTATGATAGGAGATACGCAGTATTTT | CSANSGSMIGDTQYF
few | TRBJ1-1 | TRBV5-1 | - | TGCGCCAGCAGTTTTTTCGGTGAGGGGGATAACACTGAAGCTTTCTTT | CASSFFGEGDNTEAFF
many | TRBJ2-4 | TRBV28 | - | TGTGCCAGCAGTTTAGAGACACTACTAGCCAAAAACATTCAGTACTTC | CASSLETLLAKNIQYF
- | TRBJ1-6 | TRBV7-2 | - | TGTGCCAGCAGCTTAGCCAGGCCCTATAATTCACCCCCCCACTTT | CASSLARPYNSPPHF
few | TRBJ2-6 | TRBV21-1 | - | TGTGCCAGCAGCAAAGAGGGGGCACCGGGACTTTGCACCTCTGGGGCCAACGTCCTGACTTTC | CASSKEGAPGLCTSGANVLTF
many | TRBJ1-2 | TRBV5-6 | TRBD1 | TGTGCCAGCAGTTTGCGGACAGGGGGCTACGACTATGGCTACACCTTC | CASSLRTGGYDYGYTF
- | TRBJ2-3 | TRBV7-2 | - | TGTGCCAGCAGCTTAGCGCTGAGTAGCGGCACAGATACGCAGTATTTT | CASSLALSSGTDTQYF
few | TRBJ2-2 | TRBV29-1 | - | TGCAGCGTTGAAGTGGCGAAGTGGGCCACCGGGGAGCTGTTTTTT | CSVEVAKWATGELFF
few | TRBJ2-7 | TRBV20-1 | - | TGCAGTGCTAGAGGATCAGGGGCCTACGAGCAGTACTTC | CSARGSGAYEQYF
- | TRBJ1-4 | TRBV24-1 | - | TGTGCCACCAGTGGCGCCCCAGGGAAAAAGAATGCAACTAATGAAAAACTGTTTTTT | CATSGAPGKKNATNEKLFF
many | TRBJ2-1 | TRBV25-1 | - | TGTGCCAGCAGCGCGGACGGGAGCTCCTACAATGAGCAGTTCTTC | CASSADGSSYNEQFF
- | TRBJ1-4 | TRBV5-1 | TRBD1 | TGCGCCAGCAGCCCCGACAGGGGGAGTGCAACTAATGAAAAACTGTTTTTT | CASSPDRGSATNEKLFF
few | TRBJ2-3 | TRBV9 | TRBD1 | TGTGCCAGCAGCGTAGCGGGACAGGGATTCACAGATACGCAGTATTTT | CASSVAGQGFTDTQYF
few | TRBJ1-4 | TRBV25-1 | TRBD1 | TGTGCCAGCAGCGGACAGGGGGCTGTGAGGCTGTTTTTT | CASSGQGAVRLFF
- | TRBJ2-7 | TRBV7-9 | TRBD1 | TGTGCCAGCAGCGCAACAGGGGGCGCATGGTCCGAGCAGTACTTC | CASSATGGAWSEQYF
few | TRBJ1-5 | TRBV28 | - | TGTGCCAGCAGTTTCTCAGGGGTCTATAGCAATCAGCCCCAGCATTTT | CASSFSGVYSNQPQHF
- | TRBJ2-3 | TRBV7-7 | - | TGTGCTAGCAGCGGACAGTACACAGATACGCAGTATTTT | CASSGQYTDTQYF
few | TRBJ2-1 | TRBV12-3/TRBV12-4 | - | TGTGCCAGCAGTCGGCCAGGTTCCCATCGGAATGAGCAGTTCTTC | CASSRPGSHRNEQFF
- | TRBJ2-3 | TRBV20-1 | - | TGCAGTGCTCCCGTGACTCGGAATACGCAGTATTTT | CSAPVTRNTQYF
few | TRBJ1-2 | TRBV3-1 | - | TGTGCCAGCAGCCAAGGATCCGCCAGGCACTATGGCTACACCTTC | CASSQGSARHYGYTF
few | TRBJ1-3 | TRBV5-1 | TRBD1 | TGCGCCAGCAGCCTTCGGGACAGGGACTCTGGAAACACCATATATTTT | CASSLRDRDSGNTIYF
- | TRBJ2-7 | TRBV20-1 | TRBD2 | TGCAGTGCTAGTGGGGAGGGTGCCTCCTACGAGCAGTACTTC | CSASGEGASYEQYF
- | TRBJ1-4 | TRBV28 | - | TGTGCCAGCTGCCTTGGGAATAATGAAAAACTGTTTTTT | CASCLGNNEKLFF
few | TRBJ2-7 | TRBV6-6 | TRBD2 | TGTGCCAGCAGTTACTCTCTAGCGGGAGGCACCTACGAGCAGTACTTC | CASSYSLAGGTYEQYF
few | TRBJ2-2 | TRBV25-1 | TRBD1 | TGTGCCAGCAGCGCTACAGGGGGCACCGGGGAGCTGTTTTTT | CASSATGGTGELFF
many | TRBJ1-2 | TRBV6-1 | - | TGTGCCAGCAGTGAAGTCAGCTATGGCTACACCTTC | CASSEVSYGYTF
- | TRBJ2-4 | TRBV20-1 | - | TGCAGTGCTTACAAACTCTTATCAGGCAAAAACATTCAGTACTTC | CSAYKLLSGKNIQYF